What follows are 4 T cell receptor beta chains derived from one specimen sequenced in a study of T cells in women clearing cervical HPV infection. The data were produced by immunoSEQ multiplex PCR, yet TCRdb's version contains in-frame clones alone and is incomplete. The record lists fewer than 30,000 clones, of which the ten most abundant hold more than 6.5%. Input material: blood buffy coat. Receptor source: a woman aged 18 to 75 with a cervical HPV16 infection that either progressed to CIN3+ or cleared (not recorded which).

Remarks on this clone: Sequencing ends 3 residues short of the CDR3 end; the germline J gene provides the rest. The chain carries TRBV19 and TRBJ1-1; possible D gene TRBD1, 6 bases. The V and J ends lost 5 bases and 1 base respectively, with 14 bases between them. The germline CDR1 and CDR2 sequences are LNHDA and SQIVND (reference sequence). The CDR3 runs to 15 residues. The CDR3 loop reads CASSFSRGWNTEAFF. The sequenced part of the CDR3 DNA is TGTGCCAGTAGTTTTTCAAGGGGGTGGAACACTGAA.

Points on this clone: The CDR3 end is not reached by the read, which stops 3 residues before it; the germline J gene fills it in. V usage is TRBV5-6 and J usage is TRBJ2-5; 7 bases map to TRBD1. The CDR3 covers 13 residues. CDR1 and CDR2 (germline): SGHDT, YYEEEE. The ends lost 5 bases at V and 3 bases at J; junction bases unmatched: 4. The CDR3 is CASSDRVKETQYF. The DNA read from the CDR3 is TGTGCCAGCAGTGACAGGGTTAAAGAGACC.

Concerning this clone itself: The read gets to within 3 residues of the CDR3 end, and the germline J gene fills in the rest. The chain has TRBV18 and TRBJ1-2; the D is unclear. The CDR3 has 15 amino acids. Germline V CDR1 and CDR2: KGHSH, LQKENI. Partial CDR3 DNA: TGTGCCAGCTCTCCCGGGTTGCCTCCAAACAATGAC. Its translation: CASSPGLPPNND. The full CDR3 is CASSPGLPPNNDYTF.

A note on this clone: The read terminates 3 residues ahead of where the CDR3 ends, so the germline J gene completes it. The chain uses TRBV5-5 and TRBJ2-3; either TRBD1 or TRBD2 may fit D (5 bases each). Germline V gene lookup returns CDR1 SGHKS and CDR2 YYEKEE (reference sequence). The CDR3 length is 13 residues. CDR3 protein: CASSLDLGETQYF. CDR3 DNA (partial): TGTGCCAGCAGCTTGGATTTAGGGGAGACG.